Shown below are 19 T cell receptor beta chains from a single sample sequenced in a study of T-cell reconstitution after alpha-beta-depleted transplantation in children. A TCRbeta library incorporating unique molecular identifiers was prepared. TCRdb re-derived calls from the PCR reads in MiXCR, one entry per CDR3 protein. The sample holds about 540,000 distinct CDR3 sequences, 18% seen once. This sample comprised PBMCs from the stem cell graft donor, obtained from the stem cell graft. The origin of the receptors is a human donor who donated a stem cell graft to a child with acute lymphoblastic leukemia.

This clonotype was detected only a few times. The DNA of the CDR3 is TGTGCCAGCAGCTTAAGGTTCGGAGCGGGGGCCCCTGGCCAGTACTTC. Translating it yields CASSLRFGAGAPGQYF. The chain carries TRBV7-2 and TRBJ2-7, with TRBD2 matching 8 bases. CDR1 is SGHTA, CDR2 FQGNSA, per germline. The CDR3 runs 16 residues. V trimming: 2 bases; J trimming: 10 bases; junction bases outside the gene matches: 16.

The genes are TRBV9 and TRBJ1-1; D perhaps matches TRBD1 (5 bases). This CDR3 contains 16 residues. Germline CDR1 SGDLS, CDR2 YYNGEE. Trimming shortened V by 0 bases and J by 4 bases, and 16 bases separated the two germline ends. CDR3 loop: CASSVAPRGLATEAFF. As DNA, the CDR3 is TGTGCCAGCAGCGTAGCTCCTCGGGGCCTTGCCACTGAAGCTTTCTTT.

The J gene is TRBJ1-1, the V gene TRBV5-1, with TRBD1 identical over 8 bases. In germline, CDR1 is SGHRS, CDR2 YFSETQ. This CDR3 has 13 residues. The V gene end was trimmed by 5 bases and the J gene end by 3 bases; junction bases not matched to a gene: 3. The CDR3 region has the DNA TGCGCCAGCAGTTCACAGGGGGACACTGAAGCTTTCTTT. Translation gives CASSSQGDTEAFF.

This clonotype appeared a few times. The rearrangement links TRBV3-1 to TRBJ2-5, with TRBD2 matching over 9 bases. Germline V CDR1 and CDR2: LGHDT, YNNKEL (reference sequence). The trim removed 2 bases at V and 1 base at J, leaving 5 bases unmatched. The CDR3 is made up of 16 amino acids. For the CDR3, the DNA is TGTGCCAGCAGCCAACGTAGCGGGAGATTCCAAGAGACCCAGTACTTC. Its protein is CASSQRSGRFQETQYF.

This clonotype has more than one count but fewer than ten. The J gene is TRBJ2-7, the V gene TRBV5-8; unclear D gene. CDR3 length equals 13 residues. Germline V lookup: CDR1 SGHTS, CDR2 YDEGEE. V gave up 4 bases and J gave up 3 bases, with 11 bases separating them. CDR3 DNA sequence: TGTGCCAGCAGCCTGAACTTCGACTACGAGCAGTACTTC. Amino acid sequence: CASSLNFDYEQYF.

The CDR3 sequence is CASSHTAGGTDEQFF. CDR3 DNA: TGCGCCAGCAGCCACACGGCGGGAGGGACGGATGAGCAGTTCTTC. V is TRBV4-1 and J is TRBJ2-1; 9 bases map to TRBD2. The CDR3 consists of 15 residues. Germline V gene sequence: CDR1 MGHRA, CDR2 YSYEKL. The trim removed 3 bases at V and 8 bases at J, leaving 8 bases unmatched.

This clonotype was seen only a few times. This rearrangement joins TRBV20-1 to TRBJ2-5, with D hard to call. This CDR3 is built from 15 residues. The germline V gene encodes CDR1 DFQATT and CDR2 SNEGSKA (reference sequence). Trimming took off 0 bases at V and 5 bases at J, with 16 bases between the two ends. CDR3 DNA: TGCAGTGCTAGAGATGAACTGACGCCCGGGGAGACCCAGTACTTC. Translation gives CSARDELTPGETQYF.

This clonotype turned up a few times. The V and J genes are TRBV5-6 and TRBJ1-1; D is possibly TRBD1 (6 bases). CDR3 length: 17 residues. With 1 base removed from V and 4 bases from J, the gap between germline ends came to 20 bases. Germline CDR1 SGHDT, CDR2 YYEEEE. The CDR3 nucleotides are TGTGCCAGCAGCTTGTATAATTTGGGGGGCGCGGGCACTGAAGCTTTCTTT. Its protein product is CASSLYNLGGAGTEAFF.

The chain carries TRBV29-1 and TRBJ2-1; no firm D call. Germline V gene lookup returns CDR1 SQVTM and CDR2 ANQGSEA. The germline V and J ends were trimmed by 8 bases and 14 bases, with 10 bases remaining between them. The CDR3 runs 8 residues. The CDR3 spells CSSPGEFF. Here the CDR3 DNA reads TGCAGCTCCCCTGGAGAGTTCTTC.

V and J are TRBV20-1 and TRBJ1-1; D call uncertain. Germline V gene lookup returns CDR1 DFQATT and CDR2 SNEGSKA (reference sequence). The V end lost 2 bases, the J end lost 4 bases, and 14 bases lay between the germline ends. The CDR3 is 14 amino acids. This CDR3 reads CSARQDRSGTEAFF. CDR3 nucleotides: TGCAGTGCTAGACAGGATCGGTCGGGCACTGAAGCTTTCTTT.

This chain uses TRBV14 with TRBJ2-7, with D perhaps TRBD1 (5 bases). Trimming stripped 0 bases from V and 2 bases from J, with 14 bases between. In germline, CDR1 is SGHDN, CDR2 FVKESK. The CDR3 is made up of 16 amino acids. The CDR3 DNA reads TGTGCCAGCAGCCAAGATATGCGGACACCGACCTACGAGCAGTACTTC. Amino acids: CASSQDMRTPTYEQYF.

This clonotype has more than one count but fewer than ten. The chain combines TRBV20-1 with TRBJ1-5, with 7 nucleotides matching TRBD1. Germline-derived CDR1 and CDR2 are DFQATT and SNEGSKA (reference sequence). The CDR3 runs 14 residues. V was clipped by 7 bases and J by 2 bases; unmatched bases: 8. As DNA, the CDR3 is TGCAGTGTTGACAGGGAATTGGGCAATCAGCCCCAGCATTTT. It specifies CSVDRELGNQPQHF.

This clonotype has a handful of counts. In nucleotides, the CDR3 is TGTGCCAGCAGCGAAAAGTCCTTAACGGGACAGTCCTACGAGCAGTACTTC. Its protein is CASSEKSLTGQSYEQYF. The chain joins TRBV21-1 to TRBJ2-7; TRBD1, the table's D call, lacks a check against the DNA. TRBV21-1 is described as a pseudogene. This CDR3 is 17 amino acids long.

The chain recombines TRBV20-1 with TRBJ1-1; tentative D call: TRBD1 (6 bases). Deletions cut 4 bases from V and 0 bases from J, with 15 bases between. The CDR3 totals 15 residues. Germline V lookup: CDR1 DFQATT, CDR2 SNEGSKA (reference sequence). In nucleotides, the CDR3 is TGCAGTGCTACTCCGGGACATCTCATGAACACTGAAGCTTTCTTT. This translates into CSATPGHLMNTEAFF.

This clonotype was seen more than once but under ten times. The J gene is TRBJ2-3, the V gene TRBV5-6; D is ambiguous. This CDR3 contains 11 residues. Between the trimmed V and J ends, which lost 4 bases and 9 bases, there was a span of 9 bases. Germline V lookup: CDR1 SGHDT, CDR2 YYEEEE. CDR3 loop: CASSRGVTQYF. Written as DNA, the CDR3 is TGTGCCAGCAGCCGAGGAGTAACGCAGTATTTT.

This clonotype came up a few times. This rearrangement joins TRBV18 to TRBJ1-5, with D perhaps matching TRBD1 (6 bases). The CDR3 consists of 15 residues. V lost 1 base, J lost 6 bases, and 13 bases lay in between. Germline-derived CDR1 and CDR2 are KGHSH and LQKENI. The CDR3 nucleotides are TGTGCCAGCTCACCACTTCCGGGGGCGAGTCAGCCCCAGCATTTT. Encoded protein: CASSPLPGASQPQHF.

The chain is built from TRBV7-2 and TRBJ2-4; TRBD2 might be the D (5 bases). Germline V gene data show CDR1 as SGHTA and CDR2 as FQGNSA. The V end lost 1 base, the J end lost 10 bases, and 11 bases lay between the germline ends. This CDR3 spans 13 amino acids. The CDR3 loop reads CASSLESRGIQYF. As DNA, the CDR3 is TGTGCCAGCAGCTTAGAGTCCCGGGGAATTCAGTACTTC.

The rearrangement uses TRBV5-1 and TRBJ1-1; D gene uncertain. Germline CDR1 is SGHRS and CDR2 is YFSETQ. The CDR3 extends over 14 amino acids. V was clipped by 3 bases and J by 1 base, with 10 bases between them. This CDR3 is CASSYTDPNTEAFF. CDR3 DNA: TGCGCCAGCAGCTATACCGACCCGAACACTGAAGCTTTCTTT.

The chain carries TRBV20-1 and TRBJ2-7, with a possible D match to TRBD2 (5 bases). Germline CDR1 DFQATT, CDR2 SNEGSKA (reference sequence). The V and J ends lost 4 bases and 3 bases respectively, with 19 bases between them. The CDR3 length is 15 residues. CDR3 coding DNA: TGCAGTGCTACAGAACTGTCCGGGAACCTCTACGAGCAGTACTTC. Protein: CSATELSGNLYEQYF.